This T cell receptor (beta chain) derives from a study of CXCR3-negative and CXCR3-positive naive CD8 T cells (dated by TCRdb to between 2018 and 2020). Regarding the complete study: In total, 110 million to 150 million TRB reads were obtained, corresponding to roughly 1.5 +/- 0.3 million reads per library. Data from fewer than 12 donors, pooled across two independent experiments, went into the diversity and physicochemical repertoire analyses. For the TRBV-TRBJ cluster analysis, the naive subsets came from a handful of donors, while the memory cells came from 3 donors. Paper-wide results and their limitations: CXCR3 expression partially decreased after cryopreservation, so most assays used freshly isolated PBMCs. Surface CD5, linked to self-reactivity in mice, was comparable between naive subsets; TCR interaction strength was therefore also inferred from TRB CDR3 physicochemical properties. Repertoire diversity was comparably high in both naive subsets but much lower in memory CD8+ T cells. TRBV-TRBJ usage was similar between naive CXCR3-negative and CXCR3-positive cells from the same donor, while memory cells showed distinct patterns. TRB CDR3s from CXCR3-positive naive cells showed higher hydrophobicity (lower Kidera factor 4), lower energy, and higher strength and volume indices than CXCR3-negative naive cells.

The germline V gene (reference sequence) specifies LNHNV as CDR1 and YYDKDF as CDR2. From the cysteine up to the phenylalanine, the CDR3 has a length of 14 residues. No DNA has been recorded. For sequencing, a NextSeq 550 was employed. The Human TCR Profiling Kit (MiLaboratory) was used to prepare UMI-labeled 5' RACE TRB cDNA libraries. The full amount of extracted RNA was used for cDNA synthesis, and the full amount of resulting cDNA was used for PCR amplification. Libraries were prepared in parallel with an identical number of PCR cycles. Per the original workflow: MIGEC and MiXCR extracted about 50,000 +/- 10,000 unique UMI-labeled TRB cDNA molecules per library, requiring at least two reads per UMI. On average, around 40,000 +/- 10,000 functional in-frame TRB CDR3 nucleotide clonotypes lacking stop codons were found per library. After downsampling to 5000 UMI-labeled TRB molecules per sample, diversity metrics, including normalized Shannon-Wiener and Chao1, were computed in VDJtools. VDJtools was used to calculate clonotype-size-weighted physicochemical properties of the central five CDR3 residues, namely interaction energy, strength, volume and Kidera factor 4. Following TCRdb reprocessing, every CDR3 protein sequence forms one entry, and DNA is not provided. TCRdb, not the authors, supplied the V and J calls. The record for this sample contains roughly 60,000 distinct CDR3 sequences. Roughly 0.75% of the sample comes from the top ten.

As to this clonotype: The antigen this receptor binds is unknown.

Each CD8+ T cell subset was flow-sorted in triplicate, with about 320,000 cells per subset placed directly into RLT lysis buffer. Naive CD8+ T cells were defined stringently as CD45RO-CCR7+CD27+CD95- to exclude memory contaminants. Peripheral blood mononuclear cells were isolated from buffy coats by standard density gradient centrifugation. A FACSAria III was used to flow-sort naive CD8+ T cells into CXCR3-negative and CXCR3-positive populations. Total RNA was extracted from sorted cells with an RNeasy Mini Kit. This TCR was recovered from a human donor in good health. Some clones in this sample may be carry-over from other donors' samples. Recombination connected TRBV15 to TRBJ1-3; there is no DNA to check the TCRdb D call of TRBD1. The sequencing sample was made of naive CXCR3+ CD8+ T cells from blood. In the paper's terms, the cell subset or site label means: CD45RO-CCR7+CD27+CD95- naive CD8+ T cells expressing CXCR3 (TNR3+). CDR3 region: CATSMGQVGNTIYF. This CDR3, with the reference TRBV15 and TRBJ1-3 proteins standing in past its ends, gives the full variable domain DAMVIQNPRYQVTQFGKPVTLSCSQTLNHNVMYWYQQKSSQAPKLLFHYYDKDFNNEADTPDNFQSRRPNTSFCFLDIRSPGLGDTAMYLCATSMGQVGNTIYFGEGSWLTVV.